Presented here are 26 T cell receptor beta chains from one specimen sequenced in a study of blood T cell repertoires in COVID-19. Some clones are missing from TCRdb's copy, which holds only in-frame ones; the method was immunoSEQ multiplex PCR. The sample records approximately 230,000 clones, approximately 82% being singletons. Source material: PBMCs or T cells enriched from blood (not recorded which). The receptors were gathered from a man aged 40-55 years who had recovered from COVID-19.

On this clone itself: The identical CDR3 is also encoded by other nucleotide sequences in the sample. The chain is built from TRBV28 and TRBJ1-2; 8 bases match TRBD1. This CDR3 region has 13 residues. V shed 4 bases, J shed 6 bases, and the junction held 4 bases outside the gene matches. Germline lookup yields CDR1 MDHEN and CDR2 SYDVKM. The CDR3 loop reads CASSSPGGNGYTF. The CDR3 bases are TGTGCCAGCAGTTCCCCAGGGGGCAATGGCTACACCTTC.

V gene TRBV7-9 combines with J gene TRBJ1-3; a weak D match, TRBD1 (6 bases). The CDR3 extends over 16 amino acids. Trimming cost V 1 base and J 8 bases, with 18 bases left between them. The germline V gene has CDR1 SEHNR and CDR2 FQNEAQ (reference sequence). CDR3 region: CASSLGQASSFDTIYF. CDR3 coding DNA: TGTGCCAGCAGCTTAGGACAGGCGTCCTCCTTCGACACCATATATTTT. Combining the CDR3 with reference TRBV7-9 and TRBJ1-3 gives the whole variable domain DTGVSQNPRHKITKRGQNVTFRCDPISEHNRLYWYRQTLGQGPEFLTYFQNEAQLEKSRLLSDRFSAERPKGSFSTLEIQRTEQGDSAMYLCASSLGQASSFDTIYFGEGSWLTVV.

The chain combines TRBV3-1 (or the pseudogene TRBV3-2) with TRBJ2-5; 8 bases align to TRBD2. Germline CDR1 and CDR2: LGHDT and YNNKEL (reference sequence). V lost 4 bases to trimming and J lost 4 bases; unmatched junction nucleotides: 2. The CDR3 runs 13 residues. CDR3 nucleotide sequence: TGTGCCAGCAGCCTTAGCGGGGCAGAGACCCAGTACTTC. This encodes CASSLSGAETQYF.

This rearrangement joins TRBV19 to TRBJ1-2, with TRBD1 matching 8 bases. J lost 5 bases, V lost 8 bases, and 10 bases had no gene match. The CDR3 contains 14 residues. Germline V gene lookup returns CDR1 LNHDA and CDR2 SQIVND (reference sequence). CDR3 protein: CASSPQGDYYGYTF. The CDR3 DNA follows: TGTGCCAGTTCTCCACAGGGGGATTATTATGGCTACACCTTC.

The V gene is TRBV2, the J gene TRBJ2-1; a weak D match, TRBD2 (6 bases). The CDR3 is made up of 13 amino acids. V was trimmed by 7 bases and J by 5 bases, leaving 12 bases between them. The V gene's germline CDR1 is SNHLY and CDR2 FYNNEI. CDR3 protein: CASISGENNEQFF. The CDR3 coding sequence is TGTGCCAGCATTAGCGGAGAAAACAATGAGCAGTTCTTC.

This clone has a handful of counts. This same CDR3 is encoded by further DNA sequences in the sample. The V gene is TRBV7-9, the J gene TRBJ2-1, with TRBD2 matching 7 bases. Germline assignment: CDR1 SEHNR and CDR2 FQNEAQ (reference sequence). The ends lost 2 bases at V and 2 bases at J; junction bases unmatched: 6. The CDR3 length is 16 residues. CDR3 nucleotides: TGTGCCAGCAGCTTATGGTTAGCGGGTACCTACAATGAGCAGTTCTTC. Protein: CASSLWLAGTYNEQFF.

V and J are TRBV4-1 and TRBJ2-7, with 8 bases identical to TRBD2. Germline V gene lookup returns CDR1 MGHRA and CDR2 YSYEKL. The CDR3 sequence is 16 residues long. Germline trimming cut 2 bases from V and 5 bases from J; bases unmatched to any gene: 11. CDR3 sequence: CASSQSGRGVQDEQYF. The CDR3, as DNA: TGCGCCAGCAGCCAATCCGGGCGGGGGGTACAGGACGAGCAGTACTTC.

Here the CDR3 reads CASSSPRTPVWEQYF. CDR3 sequence (DNA): TGTGCCAGCAGTTCCCCTAGGACACCGGTATGGGAGCAGTACTTC. This chain connects TRBV6-5 to TRBJ2-7, with D maybe TRBD1 (5 bases). The V gene's germline CDR1 is MNHEY and CDR2 SVGAGI. The ends were cut back, 4 bases at V and 7 bases at J, with 20 bases in the middle. The CDR3 runs to 15 residues.

The rearrangement uses TRBV7-9 and TRBJ1-2; 9 bases are shared with TRBD1. The V and J ends lost 6 bases and 4 bases, in that order; junction bases with no gene match: 12. The CDR3 consists of 16 residues. From germline, CDR1 is SEHNR and CDR2 FQNEAQ (reference sequence). CDR3 sequence reads: CASSSQTGGYIYGYTF. The CDR3 nucleotides are TGTGCCAGCAGTTCACAGACAGGGGGGTATATCTATGGCTACACCTTC.

The chain couples TRBV19 to TRBJ2-5, with D tentatively TRBD2 (7 bases). V was trimmed by 6 bases and J by 5 bases, leaving 22 bases between them. In germline, CDR1 is LNHDA, CDR2 SQIVND (reference sequence). The CDR3 extends over 16 amino acids. The CDR3 DNA reads TGTGCCAGTAGCCAACGGGGCGGGGGCCACTGGGAGACCCAGTACTTC. This encodes CASSQRGGGHWETQYF.

The J gene is TRBJ2-1, the V gene TRBV7-2; 9 bases are shared with TRBD1. The CDR3 totals 15 residues. The germline V gene has CDR1 SGHTA and CDR2 FQGNSA. V trimming: 5 bases; J trimming: 4 bases; junction bases outside the gene matches: 6. CDR3 sequence (DNA): TGTGCCAGCAGCCAAGACAGGGGGACTTACAATGAGCAGTTCTTC. Protein: CASSQDRGTYNEQFF.

The genes are TRBV28 and TRBJ1-2, with a tentative D call TRBD1 (6 bases). Germline V CDR1 and CDR2: MDHEN, SYDVKM. V was shortened by 7 bases and J by 0 bases, with 9 bases between the two germline ends. The length of the CDR3 is 13 residues. CDR3 nucleotides: TGTGCCAGCACCACAGGGTCTAACTATGGCTACACCTTC. Its translation: CASTTGSNYGYTF.

This clone was found once. J is TRBJ2-3 and V is TRBV7-2; 13 bases agree with TRBD2. This CDR3 has 17 amino acids. With 5 bases clipped from V and 6 bases from J, the junction kept 11 bases outside the gene matches. Germline CDR1 and CDR2: SGHTA and FQGNSA. CDR3 loop: CASSPRLAGGGSDTQYF. CDR3 sequence (DNA): TGTGCCAGCAGCCCTAGACTAGCGGGGGGAGGGTCCGATACGCAGTATTTT.

The V call is TRBV4-2, the J call TRBJ2-7; maybe TRBD2 (5 bases). Germline CDR1 reads LGHNA; CDR2 reads YNFKEQ. CDR3 length: 15 residues. Trimming removed 0 bases from V and 4 bases from J, with 13 bases in between. CDR3 region: CASSQESGALYEQYF. The CDR3 DNA sequence: TGTGCCAGCAGCCAAGAAAGCGGAGCTCTTTACGAGCAGTACTTC.

This chain joins TRBV24-1 and TRBJ2-7, with D tentatively TRBD2 (6 bases). CDR3 size: 15 residues. Trimming removed 0 bases at V and 6 bases at J, with 14 bases between. CDR1 and CDR2 from the germline V gene are KGHDR and SFDVKD. CDR3 nucleotide sequence: TGTGCCACCAGTGATTTGCAAGCGGGTACGGCCGAGCAGTACTTC. Translated: CATSDLQAGTAEQYF.

The V call is TRBV6-2 or TRBV6-3, the J call TRBJ2-7; maybe TRBD1 (6 bases). CDR3 size: 14 residues. Germline-derived CDR1 and CDR2 are MNHEY and SVGEGT. Trimming removed 2 bases from V and 3 bases from J, with 11 bases in between. The DNA of the CDR3 is TGTGCCAGCAGTTACGGCAGGGGCCTCTACGAGCAGTACTTC. It codes for CASSYGRGLYEQYF.

The chain has TRBV7-2 and TRBJ1-1; a weak D match, TRBD1 (6 bases). Germline V gives CDR1 SGHTA, CDR2 FQGNSA. V was shortened by 5 bases and J by 1 base, with 8 bases between the two germline ends. The CDR3 extends over 13 amino acids. Written as DNA, the CDR3 is TGTGCCAGCAGCGTACAGGGGAACACTGAAGCTTTCTTT. It encodes CASSVQGNTEAFF.

This chain joins TRBV29-1 and TRBJ2-6; 8 bases fit TRBD1. The trim removed 5 bases at V and 5 bases at J, leaving 11 bases unmatched. Looked up from germline, CDR1 is SQVTM and CDR2 is ANQGSEA. There are 16 residues in the CDR3. In DNA, the CDR3 is TGCAGCGTTACCGGGACAGGATGGGGAAGGGCCAACGTCCTGACTTTC. The encoded protein is CSVTGTGWGRANVLTF. Using reference TRBV29-1 and TRBJ2-6 for the parts outside the CDR3, the full variable domain is SAVISQKPSRDICQRGTSLTIQCQVDSQVTMMFWYRQQPGQSLTLIATANQGSEATYESGFVIDKFPISRPNLTFSTLTVSNMSPEDSSIYLCSVTGTGWGRANVLTFGAGSRLTVL.

The chain uses TRBV7-8 and TRBJ2-1; D remains ambiguous. There are 14 residues in the CDR3. The ends were cut back, 4 bases at V and 2 bases at J, with 9 bases in the middle. From germline, CDR1 is SGHVS and CDR2 FQNEAQ. The CDR3 sequence: CASSSVSAYNEQFF. The CDR3 DNA sequence: TGTGCCAGCAGCTCTGTGTCTGCCTACAATGAGCAGTTCTTC.

This clone has ten or more counts. The chain employs TRBV4-3 and TRBJ2-5; 12 nucleotides match TRBD2. This CDR3 region has 17 residues. CDR1 and CDR2 from the germline V gene are LGHNA and YSLEER. The V and J ends lost 1 base and 5 bases, in that order; junction bases with no gene match: 8. The CDR3 region has the DNA TGCGCCAGCAGCCAAGCACTAGCGGGGGGCCATAGGGAGACCCAGTACTTC. Its protein is CASSQALAGGHRETQYF.

V gene TRBV7-3 combines with J gene TRBJ2-3; D may be TRBD2 (5 bases). CDR3 length equals 13 residues. V lost 4 bases and J 8 bases, leaving 13 bases between the germline ends. Germline CDR1 SGHTA, CDR2 FQGTGA. The CDR3, as DNA: TGTGCCAGCAGCTCCGGATCCGGGGTTACGCAGTATTTT. Its translation: CASSSGSGVTQYF.

V gene TRBV18 combines with J gene TRBJ1-2; D is possibly TRBD1 (5 bases). This CDR3 has 14 residues. Trimming removed 5 bases at V and 8 bases at J, with 18 bases between. Germline CDR1 KGHSH, CDR2 LQKENI. The CDR3 loop reads CASSYSGLRRGYTF. CDR3 nucleotide sequence: TGTGCCAGCTCATATTCGGGACTGCGTAGGGGCTACACCTTC.

This clone showed up just once. The J gene is TRBJ2-7, the V gene TRBV7-9; 8 nucleotides agree with TRBD1. V lost 5 bases, J lost 3 bases, and 3 bases stayed unmatched. CDR3 length: 13 amino acids. The V gene's germline CDR1 is SEHNR and CDR2 FQNEAQ (reference sequence). CDR3 residues: CASSRTGGYEQYF. The CDR3 bases are TGTGCCAGCAGCCGTACAGGGGGCTACGAGCAGTACTTC.

The gene calls are TRBV5-6 and TRBJ1-6; 9 nucleotides align to TRBD1. The germline gives CDR1 SGHDT, CDR2 YYEEEE. Germline trimming cut 1 base from V and 9 bases from J; bases unmatched to any gene: 8. The CDR3 is 16 residues long. The CDR3 loop reads CASSLRGQGLGSPLHF. The CDR3 coding sequence is TGTGCCAGCAGCTTGCGGGGACAGGGTTTGGGTTCACCCCTCCACTTT.

The genes are TRBV5-1 and TRBJ2-5; the match to TRBD1 covers 11 bases. Germline V gene lookup returns CDR1 SGHRS and CDR2 YFSETQ. This CDR3 comprises 19 residues. The V gene end was trimmed by 3 bases and the J gene end by 1 base; junction bases not matched to a gene: 14. The CDR3 region is CASSYVDRGPLTTQETQYF. For the CDR3, the DNA is TGCGCCAGCAGCTATGTGGACAGGGGGCCTCTTACGACCCAAGAGACCCAGTACTTC.

The J gene is TRBJ2-7, the V gene TRBV10-3; 8 bases line up with TRBD2. The CDR3 runs to 16 residues. CDR1 and CDR2 from the germline V gene are ENHRY and SYGVKD. V dropped 0 bases and J dropped 6; count of bases not matched to a gene: 10. The CDR3 loop is CAISESRGSGSREQYF. CDR3 nucleotide sequence: TGTGCCATCAGTGAGTCGAGGGGGAGCGGGAGCCGCGAGCAGTACTTC.